The clone carrying this T cell receptor beta chain was counted many times. This specimen belongs to a study of early T cells in non-severe SARS-CoV-2 infection. The CDR3 is made up of 13 amino acids. Looked up from germline, CDR1 is MNHEY and CDR2 is SVGEGT. The V gene lost 5 bases and the J gene lost 5 bases, with 10 bases spanning the gap. Via MiXCR, TCRdb re-called the 5' RACE reads, giving one row per CDR3 protein. The sample has about 28,000 distinct CDR3 sequences, 5% to 6.5% seen once. The sample in question was whole blood, obtained at baseline. This rearrangement joins TRBV6-2 or TRBV6-3 to TRBJ1-5; no definite D call. The receptor's source is an adult who was a healthcare worker with PCR-confirmed SARS-CoV-2 infection or an uninfected control (not recorded which). This chain's CDR3 is CASSHGRDQPQHF. The CDR3 bases are TGTGCCAGCAGTCACGGTAGGGATCAGCCCCAGCATTTT.